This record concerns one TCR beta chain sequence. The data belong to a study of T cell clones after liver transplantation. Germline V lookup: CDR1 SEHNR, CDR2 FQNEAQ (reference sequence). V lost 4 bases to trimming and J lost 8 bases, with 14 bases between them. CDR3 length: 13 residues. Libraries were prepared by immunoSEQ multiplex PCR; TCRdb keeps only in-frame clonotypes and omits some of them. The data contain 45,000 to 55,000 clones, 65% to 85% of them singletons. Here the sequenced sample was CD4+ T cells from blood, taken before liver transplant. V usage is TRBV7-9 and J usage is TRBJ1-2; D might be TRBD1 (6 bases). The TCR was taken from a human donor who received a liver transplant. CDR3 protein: CASSSNRDCGYTF. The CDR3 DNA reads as TGTGCCAGCAGCTCGAACAGGGATTGCGGCTACACCTTC.